This T cell receptor (beta chain) was identified in a study of brain metastases from non-small cell lung cancer. Study-level findings and limits: In approximately 60% of brain metastases, T-cell clones were expanded compared with matched primary tumors. Compared with primary tumors, brain metastases showed less T-cell infiltration. TCR repertoires overlapped largely between brain metastases and matched primaries.

Libraries were prepared by immunoSEQ multiplex PCR; TCRdb keeps only in-frame clonotypes and omits some of them. The table has some 1,500 clones, roughly 84% seen once. A word on this clone: What it binds is unknown.

The CDR3 is 15 residues long. Germline V CDR1 and CDR2: SGHVS, FNYEAQ. The V segment lost 5 bases and the J segment 4 bases; nucleotides outside the gene matches: 6. V is TRBV7-6 and J is TRBJ2-5, with 11 bases lining up with TRBD1. The sequenced sample consisted of primary lung tumor tissue. The sequence derives from a donor aged 40 or older with non-small cell lung cancer. CDR3 coding DNA: TGTGCCAGCAGCCACCGGGACAGGGGGTTAGAGACCCAGTACTTC. It encodes CASSHRDRGLETQYF.